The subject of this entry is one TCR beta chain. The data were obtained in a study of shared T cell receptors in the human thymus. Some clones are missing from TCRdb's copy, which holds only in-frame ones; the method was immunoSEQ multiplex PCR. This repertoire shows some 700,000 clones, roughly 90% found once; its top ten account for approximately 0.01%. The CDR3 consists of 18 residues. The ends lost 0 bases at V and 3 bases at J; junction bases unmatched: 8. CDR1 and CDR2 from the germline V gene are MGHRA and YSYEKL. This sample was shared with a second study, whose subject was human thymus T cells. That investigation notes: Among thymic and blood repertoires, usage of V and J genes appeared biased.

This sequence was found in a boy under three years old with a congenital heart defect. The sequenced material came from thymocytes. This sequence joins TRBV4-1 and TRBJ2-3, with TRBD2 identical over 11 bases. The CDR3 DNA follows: TGCGCCAGCAGCCAAGATCATAAGGGGACTAGCGGTACAGATACGCAGTATTTT. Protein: CASSQDHKGTSGTDTQYF.